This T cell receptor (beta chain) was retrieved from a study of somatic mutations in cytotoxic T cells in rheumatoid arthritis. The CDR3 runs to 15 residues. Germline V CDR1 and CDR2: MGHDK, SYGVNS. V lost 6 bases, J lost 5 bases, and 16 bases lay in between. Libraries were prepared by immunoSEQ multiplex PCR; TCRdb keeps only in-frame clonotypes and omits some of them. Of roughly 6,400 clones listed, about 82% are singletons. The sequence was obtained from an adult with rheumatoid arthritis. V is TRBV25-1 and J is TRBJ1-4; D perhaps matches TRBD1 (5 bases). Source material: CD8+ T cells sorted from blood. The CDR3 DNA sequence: TGTGCCAGCAGGATCGGGGCTGGGGAAAATGAAAAACTGTTTTTT. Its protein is CASRIGAGENEKLFF.